Following are 5 T cell receptor beta chains from one sample sequenced in a study of T cell responses to AZD1222 COVID-19 vaccine. Method: immunoSEQ multiplex PCR; TCRdb's copy keeps in-frame clones and lacks some. This table has some 100,000 clones, just under 90% appearing once. Here the sequenced sample was peripheral blood, taken on day 0 of AZD1222 vaccination. Receptors originate from an adult in good health.

The chain employs TRBV7-6 and TRBJ1-2; no clear D. Looked up from germline, CDR1 is SGHVS and CDR2 is FNYEAQ. Trimming pared 5 bases from V and 3 bases from J, leaving 16 bases between. The CDR3 runs to 15 residues. The CDR3 DNA is TGTGCCAGCAGCCCTCATCGGAGGCAGGACTATGGCTACACCTTC. Protein sequence: CASSPHRRQDYGYTF.

This clone was seen only once. V and J are TRBV9 and TRBJ1-1; TRBD1 is a possible D gene (5 bases). Germline V gene sequence: CDR1 SGDLS, CDR2 YYNGEE. V dropped 4 bases and J dropped 3 bases, with 10 bases sitting between them. This CDR3 contains 13 residues. The CDR3 coding sequence is TGTGCCAGCAGCCAGGGACCCGACACTGAAGCTTTCTTT. This gives the protein CASSQGPDTEAFF. The variable domain in full, completed from reference TRBV9 and TRBJ1-1, reads DSGVTQTPKHLITATGQRVTLRCSPRSGDLSVYWYQQSLDQGLQFLIQYYNGEERAKGNILERFSAQQFPDLHSELNLSSLELGDSALYFCASSQGPDTEAFFGQGTRLTVV.

The rearrangement joins TRBV19 to TRBJ1-2; D is possibly TRBD1 (6 bases). The germline V gene has CDR1 LNHDA and CDR2 SQIVND (reference sequence). This CDR3 region has 15 residues. The ends were cut back, 6 bases at V and 3 bases at J, with 17 bases in the middle. CDR3 DNA sequence: TGTGCCAGTAGCCCTACAGGGAAGACGGACTATGGCTACACCTTC. Protein product: CASSPTGKTDYGYTF.

The chain links TRBV19 to TRBJ1-2; 9 nucleotides align to TRBD1. This CDR3 spans 13 amino acids. Germline-derived CDR1 and CDR2 are LNHDA and SQIVND (reference sequence). Losses at the gene ends were 6 bases for V and 3 bases for J; bases not matched to a gene: 2. The CDR3 nucleotides are TGTGCCAGTAGACGGGACAGGGACTATGGCTACACCTTC. The encoded protein is CASRRDRDYGYTF.

The chain is built from TRBV9 and TRBJ2-1; TRBD1 agrees at 11 bases. After removal of 0 bases from V and 10 bases from J, the junction contained 3 bases not matched to a gene. Looked up from germline, CDR1 is SGDLS and CDR2 is YYNGEE. The CDR3 length is 14 residues. As DNA, the CDR3 is TGTGCCAGCAGCGTAGATTGGACAGGGGGCGAGCAGTTCTTC. Translated, it gives CASSVDWTGGEQFF.